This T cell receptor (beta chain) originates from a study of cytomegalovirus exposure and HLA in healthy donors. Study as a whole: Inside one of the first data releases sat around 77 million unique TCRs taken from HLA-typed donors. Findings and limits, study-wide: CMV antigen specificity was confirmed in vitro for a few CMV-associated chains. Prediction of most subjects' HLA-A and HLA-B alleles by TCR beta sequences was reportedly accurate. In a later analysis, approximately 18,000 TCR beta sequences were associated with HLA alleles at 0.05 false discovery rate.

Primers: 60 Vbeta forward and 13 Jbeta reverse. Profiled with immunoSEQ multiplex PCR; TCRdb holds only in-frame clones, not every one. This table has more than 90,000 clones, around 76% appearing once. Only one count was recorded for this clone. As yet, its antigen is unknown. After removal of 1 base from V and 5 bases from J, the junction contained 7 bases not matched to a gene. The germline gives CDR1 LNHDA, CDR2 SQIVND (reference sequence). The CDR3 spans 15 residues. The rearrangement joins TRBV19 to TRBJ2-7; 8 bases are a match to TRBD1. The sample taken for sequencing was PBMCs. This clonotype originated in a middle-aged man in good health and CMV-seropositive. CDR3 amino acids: CASSIAAGGRDEQYF. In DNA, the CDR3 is TGTGCCAGTAGTATAGCGGCAGGGGGCCGGGACGAGCAGTACTTC.